This TCR beta chain was sequenced during a study of technical replicates of blood from a few donors. This clone has only a few counts. The J segment lost 2 bases and the V segment lost 7 bases, leaving 5 bases of the junction unmatched. The germline CDR1 and CDR2 sequences are SGHRS and YFSETQ. The CDR3 is made up of 13 amino acids. Profiled with immunoSEQ multiplex PCR; TCRdb holds only in-frame clones, not every one. The sample has some 60,000 clones, around 96% seen once; the top ten hold less than 3.5%. The sequence was collected from a human donor in good health. Some clones in this sample may be carry-over from other donors' samples. Sequencing input: PBMCs. The chain couples TRBV5-1 to TRBJ1-1; 7 bases are a match to TRBD1. DNA of the CDR3: TGCGCCAGCGGGGACAGTATTAACACTGAAGCTTTCTTT. It is translated as CASGDSINTEAFF.